This passage covers 10 T cell receptor beta chains from one sample sequenced in a study of Graves' ophthalmopathy and Graves' hyperthyroidism. Amplification of TCR beta CDR3 regions used RNA transcripts. The workflow started with a first-round RT-PCR run with HTBI primers and then moved on to a second-round multiplex PCR. Using its own MiXCR run on the multiplex PCR reads, TCRdb lists one record per CDR3 protein. The sample has 200,000 to 250,000 distinct CDR3 sequences, 20% to 25% seen once. Sample: peripheral blood. The receptors here all came from a woman between 45 and 60 years old with Graves' ophthalmopathy.

To note about this clonotype: One base away lies a much larger clone, so this may be a sequencing read error. This rearrangement joins TRBV18 to TRBJ1-2; 9 positions agree with TRBD1. The V segment lost 6 bases and the J segment 4 bases; nucleotides outside the gene matches: 6. From germline, CDR1 is KGHSH and CDR2 LQKENI. This CDR3 comprises 14 residues. The CDR3 is CASSQDRGSYGYTF. Here the CDR3 DNA reads TGTGCCAGCTCGCAGGACAGGGGATCCTATGGCTACACCTTC.

Ten or more counts support this clonotype. The chain carries TRBV28 and TRBJ1-5, with D possibly TRBD1 on 5 matching bases. Germline V gene data show CDR1 as MDHEN and CDR2 as SYDVKM. The CDR3 loop spans 15 amino acids. Trimming pared 6 bases from V and 4 bases from J, leaving 16 bases between. CDR3 protein: CASSPPGGDNQPQHF. Written as DNA, the CDR3 is TGTGCCAGCAGCCCGCCGGGGGGGGATAATCAGCCCCAGCATTTT. Using reference TRBV28 and TRBJ1-5 for the parts outside the CDR3, the full variable domain is DVKVTQSSRYLVKRTGEKVFLECVQDMDHENMFWYRQDPGLGLRLIYFSYDVKMKEKGDIPEGYSVSREKKERFSLILESASTNQTSMYLCASSPPGGDNQPQHFGDGTRLSIL.

This clonotype has just a few counts. The genes are TRBV18 and TRBJ2-5, with D perhaps TRBD1 or TRBD2 (6 bases each). The CDR3 contains 14 residues. Germline V CDR1 and CDR2: KGHSH, LQKENI. V was clipped by 0 bases and J by 7 bases, with 12 bases between them. The CDR3 sequence: CASSPPGGSGTQYF. The DNA for the CDR3 is TGTGCCAGCTCACCACCGGGGGGCAGCGGGACCCAGTACTTC.

This clonotype was observed at least ten times. The V call is TRBV20-1, the J call TRBJ2-7; 12 positions agree with TRBD2. The germline V gene encodes CDR1 DFQATT and CDR2 SNEGSKA (reference sequence). The ends lost 7 bases at V and 3 bases at J; junction bases unmatched: 4. The CDR3 covers 13 residues. The chain's CDR3 is CSVPTSGSYEQYF. The CDR3 nucleotides read TGCAGTGTCCCGACTAGCGGGAGCTACGAGCAGTACTTC.

The chain joins TRBV7-2 to TRBJ1-6, with 8 bases fitting TRBD1. The CDR3 length is 16 residues. From germline, CDR1 is SGHTA and CDR2 FQGNSA. J lost 6 bases, V lost 1 base, and 5 bases had no gene match. The CDR3 coding sequence is TGTGCCAGCAGCTTAGTTGCGGGACAGGTTAATTCACCCCTCCACTTT. Its protein product is CASSLVAGQVNSPLHF. Filled out from reference TRBV7-2 and TRBJ1-6, the complete variable domain reads GAGVSQSPSNKVTEKGKDVELRCDPISGHTALYWYRQSLGQGLEFLIYFQGNSAPDKSGLPSDRFSAERTGGSVSTLTIQRTQQEDSAVYLCASSLVAGQVNSPLHFGNGTRLTVT.

This clonotype was found many times. The chain uses TRBV2 and TRBJ2-5, with TRBD1 as a possible D gene (5 bases). The CDR3 spans 15 residues. In germline, CDR1 is SNHLY, CDR2 FYNNEI. V was pared by 2 bases and J by 1 base, with 11 bases between. The DNA of the CDR3 is TGTGCCAGCAGTGAATCAGTCAGGGCCCAAGAGACCCAGTACTTC. This codes for CASSESVRAQETQYF.

This clonotype was seen repeatedly, ten times or more. This chain connects TRBV28 to TRBJ2-5; 10 bases agree with TRBD2. This CDR3 spans 15 amino acids. The germline gives CDR1 MDHEN, CDR2 SYDVKM. Germline trimming cut 3 bases from V and 0 bases from J; bases unmatched to any gene: 1. The CDR3 reads CASSLTSGYQETQYF. The DNA for the CDR3 is TGTGCCAGCAGTTTGACTAGCGGGTACCAAGAGACCCAGTACTTC.

This chain uses TRBV7-3 with TRBJ1-1; 7 nucleotides match TRBD1. V was pared by 0 bases and J by 5 bases, with 3 bases of the junction left unmatched. The germline V gene encodes CDR1 SGHTA and CDR2 FQGTGA. CDR3 length equals 14 residues. CDR3 amino acids: CASSLTAGGTEAFF. The CDR3 DNA sequence: TGTGCCAGCAGCTTAACGGCAGGGGGGACTGAAGCTTTCTTT.

This clonotype turned up a few times. The CDR3 DNA sequence: TGTGCCAGCAGCGTAGATCCGGGACAGGGGACCACCGGGGAGCTGTTTTTT. This encodes CASSVDPGQGTTGELFF. The chain combines TRBV9 with TRBJ2-2; 10 bases agree with TRBD1. The CDR3 has 17 residues. Germline values: CDR1 SGDLS, CDR2 YYNGEE. J lost 4 bases, V lost 0 bases, and 6 bases had no gene match.

In this sample, this clonotype turned up a few times. The rearrangement links TRBV11-2 to TRBJ2-7; no definite D call. The CDR3 is 17 residues long. Between the trimmed V and J ends, which lost 4 bases and 0 bases, there was a span of 19 bases. Germline V lookup: CDR1 SGHAT, CDR2 FQNNGV. DNA of the CDR3: TGTGCCAGCAGCTCATCTTTGTACGGACCAAACTCCTACGAGCAGTACTTC. It is translated as CASSSSLYGPNSYEQYF.